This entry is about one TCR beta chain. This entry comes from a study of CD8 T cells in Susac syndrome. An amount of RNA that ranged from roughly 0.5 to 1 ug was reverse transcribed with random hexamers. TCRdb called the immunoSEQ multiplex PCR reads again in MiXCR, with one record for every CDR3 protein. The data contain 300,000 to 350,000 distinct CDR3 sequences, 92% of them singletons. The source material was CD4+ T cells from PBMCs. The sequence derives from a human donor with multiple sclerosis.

Here the CDR3 reads CATRSSNTDTQYF. The CDR3 nucleotides read TGTGCCACCAGATCGTCAAACACAGATACGCAGTATTTT. The chain carries TRBV24-1 and TRBJ2-3; no firm D call. The CDR3 covers 13 residues. Germline V gene data show CDR1 as KGHDR and CDR2 as SFDVKD. The ends were cut back, 7 bases at V and 2 bases at J, with 9 bases in the middle.